Listed below are T cell receptor beta chains from one sample, sequenced in a study of T-cell reconstitution after alpha-beta-depleted transplantation in children. TCRdb itself ran the PCR reads through MiXCR, one entry per CDR3 protein. This sample yields some 100,000 distinct CDR3 sequences, of which around 15% are seen a single time; around a fifth belongs to the top ten. Material: PBMCs, mostly from graft donor cells, obtained 180 days after TCRalphabeta/CD19-depleted stem cell transplant. These receptors came from a male patient aged 2 to 10 who had a stem cell transplant for acute lymphoblastic leukemia, so the T cells may come from the graft donor. The CDR3 runs from the conserved cysteine through the conserved F or W. A D gene is named only where the DNA matches it firmly. Expanded clones are given a class, and other clones once, few, many or no size at all.

CDR3 protein | CDR3 DNA | V gene | clone size | J gene | D gene
CASSYLGQDPQPQHF | TGTGCCAGCAGTTACCTCGGACAGGATCCTCAGCCCCAGCATTTT | TRBV6-5 | few | TRBJ1-5 | TRBD1
CSAPTSLGADTQYF | TGCAGTGCCCCGACCTCTTTGGGGGCAGATACGCAGTATTTT | TRBV20-1 | few | TRBJ2-3 | -
CASSKLQRGSDTQYF | TGTGCCAGCAGCAAACTCCAGCGGGGGTCAGATACGCAGTATTTT | TRBV21-1 | - | TRBJ2-3 | -
CASSFGGQPQHF | TGTGCCAGCAGTTTTGGGGGTCAGCCCCAGCATTTT | TRBV12-3/TRBV12-4 | - | TRBJ1-5 | -
CSARDPSPANTGELFF | TGCAGTGCCAGGGACCCGAGTCCCGCGAACACCGGGGAGCTGTTTTTT | TRBV20-1 | - | TRBJ2-2 | -
CASSRTRGGLDEQYF | TGTGCCAGCAGCCGGACCAGGGGTGGTCTCGACGAGCAGTACTTC | TRBV5-6 | once | TRBJ2-7 | -
CASSSSPGTSFYNEQFF | TGTGCCAGCAGCTCCTCCCCCGGGACTAGCTTTTACAATGAGCAGTTCTTC | TRBV7-2 | few | TRBJ2-1 | TRBD2
CASLGETYEQYF | TGTGCCAGCCTCGGGGAAACCTACGAGCAGTACTTC | TRBV6-5 | - | TRBJ2-7 | -
CASSFEAGFNYGYTF | TGTGCCAGCAGCTTCGAGGCAGGCTTTAACTATGGCTACACCTTC | TRBV7-9 | - | TRBJ1-2 | -
CASSDIGIEVHF | TGTGCCAGCAGCGATATTGGAATTGAGGTCCACTTT | TRBV6-1 | once | TRBJ1-6 | -
CASSVWGSTEAFF | TGCGCCAGCAGCGTATGGGGGAGCACTGAAGCTTTCTTT | TRBV5-1 | many | TRBJ1-1 | -
CASSSSTGGGANVLTF | TGCGCCAGCAGCTCATCCACAGGTGGTGGGGCCAACGTCCTGACTTTC | TRBV5-1 | - | TRBJ2-6 | -
CSARGGAVEGEQFF | TGCAGTGCTAGAGGGGGCGCGGTTGAAGGTGAGCAGTTCTTC | TRBV20-1 | few | TRBJ2-1 | -
CASSLAPGPYEQYF | TGTGCCAGCAGCTTAGCTCCGGGCCCCTACGAGCAGTACTTC | TRBV11-2 | few | TRBJ2-7 | -
CASSVGRQETQYF | TGTGCCAGCAGCGTCGGCCGCCAAGAGACCCAGTACTTC | TRBV7-9 | - | TRBJ2-5 | -
CASSLAGGPNTEAFF | TGCGCCAGCAGCTTGGCCGGCGGTCCGAACACTGAAGCTTTCTTT | TRBV5-1 | once | TRBJ1-1 | -
CATQRLILAGGTDTQYF | TGCGCCACGCAGCGTTTAATTCTAGCGGGGGGGACAGATACGCAGTATTTT | TRBV10-2 | few | TRBJ2-3 | TRBD2
CASSICLLGLLPGPEETQYF | TGTGCCAGCAGCATTTGTCTGTTGGGACTTCTTCCCGGACCGGAAGAGACCCAGTACTTC | TRBV21-1 | many | TRBJ2-5 | -
CASSQDLSGGAADTQYF | TGCGCCAGCAGCCAAGATCTGAGCGGGGGGGCGGCAGATACGCAGTATTTT | TRBV4-3 | - | TRBJ2-3 | TRBD2
CASSWTGYTGELFF | TGTGCCAGCAGTTGGACAGGGTACACCGGGGAGCTGTTTTTT | TRBV12-3/TRBV12-4 | few | TRBJ2-2 | TRBD1
CASSYSIRVSYEQYF | TGTGCCAGCAGTTACTCGATCCGCGTCTCCTACGAGCAGTACTTC | TRBV6-2/TRBV6-3 | few | TRBJ2-7 | -
CASSFRTGGNQPQHF | TGTGCCAGCAGCTTTAGGACAGGGGGCAATCAGCCCCAGCATTTT | TRBV5-6 | - | TRBJ1-5 | TRBD1
CASSQAGTGGNEQYF | TGTGCCAGCAGCCAAGCCGGGACAGGGGGCAACGAGCAGTACTTC | TRBV3-1 | few | TRBJ2-7 | TRBD1
CASTYVGQGEQPQHF | TGTGCCAGTACCTACGTCGGACAGGGAGAACAGCCCCAGCATTTT | TRBV19 | many | TRBJ1-5 | TRBD1
CASSPRGANSPLHF | TGTGCCAGCAGTCCCAGGGGCGCGAATTCACCCCTCCACTTT | TRBV12-3/TRBV12-4 | - | TRBJ1-6 | -
CASSYPEYNEQFF | TGTGCCAGCAGCTACCCGGAGTACAATGAGCAGTTCTTC | TRBV7-2 | few | TRBJ2-1 | -
CASRPAGRGSNTGELFF | TGCGCCAGCCGCCCTGCAGGTAGAGGGTCGAACACCGGGGAGCTGTTTTTT | TRBV4-3 | - | TRBJ2-2 | -
CASSQHTQGGETQYF | TGCGCCAGCAGCCAACATACACAGGGGGGAGAGACCCAGTACTTC | TRBV5-1 | few | TRBJ2-5 | TRBD1
CAISDKGTNTGELFF | TGTGCCATCAGTGACAAGGGAACGAACACCGGGGAGCTGTTTTTT | TRBV10-3 | many | TRBJ2-2 | -
CASSSYLVNEQFF | TGTGCCAGCAGTTCCTACCTAGTTAATGAGCAGTTCTTC | TRBV2 | few | TRBJ2-1 | -
CSETAIYGYTF | TGCAGTGAGACAGCGATCTATGGCTACACCTTC | TRBV20-1 | - | TRBJ1-2 | -
CASSLAVFSGYTF | TGTGCCAGCAGCTTGGCAGTCTTTTCCGGCTACACCTTC | TRBV7-7 | - | TRBJ1-2 | -
CATHLGEAFF | TGTGCCACCCATCTAGGGGAGGCTTTCTTT | TRBV6-5 | few | TRBJ1-1 | -
CASSLAGARETQYF | TGCGCCAGCAGCTTGGCAGGGGCGCGAGAGACCCAGTACTTC | TRBV5-1 | few | TRBJ2-5 | -
CATRSSGANEQYF | TGTGCCACCAGGTCCTCAGGGGCGAACGAGCAGTACTTC | TRBV15 | - | TRBJ2-7 | -